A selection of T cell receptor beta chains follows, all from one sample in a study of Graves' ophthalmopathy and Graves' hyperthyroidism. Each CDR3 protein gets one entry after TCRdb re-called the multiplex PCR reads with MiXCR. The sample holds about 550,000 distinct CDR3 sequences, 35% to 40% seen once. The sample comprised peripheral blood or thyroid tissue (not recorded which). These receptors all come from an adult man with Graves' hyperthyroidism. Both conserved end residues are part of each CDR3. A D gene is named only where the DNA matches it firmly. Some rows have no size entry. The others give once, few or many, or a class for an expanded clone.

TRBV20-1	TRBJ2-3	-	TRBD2	TGCAGTGCTAGAGACCGTCGACTAGCGGGGGGGCCCTCTACGCAGTATTTT	CSARDRRLAGGPSTQYF
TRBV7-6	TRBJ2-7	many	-	TGTGCCAGCAGCCCGTCGCACTACGAGCAGTACTTC	CASSPSHYEQYF
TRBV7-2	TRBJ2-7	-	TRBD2	TGTGCCAGCAGCTTTCGGACTAGCGCCCACTCCTACGAGCAGTACTTC	CASSFRTSAHSYEQYF
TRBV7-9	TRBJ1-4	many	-	TGTGCCAGCAGCAGGGATGGCGTTGGTGAAAAACTGTTTTTT	CASSRDGVGEKLFF
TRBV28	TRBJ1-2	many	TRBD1	TGTGCCAGCAGTCTCATCGGGACAGCCTATGGCTACACCTTC	CASSLIGTAYGYTF
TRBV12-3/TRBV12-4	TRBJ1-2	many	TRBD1	TGTGCCAGCAGTTCCAGGGGGATTCGTGGCTACACCTTC	CASSSRGIRGYTF
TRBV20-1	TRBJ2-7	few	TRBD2	TGCAGTGCTAGAGACGGCGGGAGCTCCTACAATGAGCAGTACTTC	CSARDGGSSYNEQYF
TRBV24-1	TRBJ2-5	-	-	TGTGCCACCAGTGATCCCTCCGACAGACAAGAGACCCAGTACTTC	CATSDPSDRQETQYF
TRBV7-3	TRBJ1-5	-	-	TGTGCCAGCAGCTTACTGGGTAGGGTTAGCAATCAGCCCCAGCATTTT	CASSLLGRVSNQPQHF
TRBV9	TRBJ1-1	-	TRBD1	TGTGCCAGCAGCGTAGCTACAGGGGGCGTTTTCGGCACTGAAGCTTTCTTT	CASSVATGGVFGTEAFF
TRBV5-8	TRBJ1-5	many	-	TGTGCCAGCAGACGGAAGGGCAATCAGCCCCAGCATTTT	CASRRKGNQPQHF
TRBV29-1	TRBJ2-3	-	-	TGCAGCGTGGCCCAGGACACCCACACAGATACGCAGTATTTT	CSVAQDTHTDTQYF
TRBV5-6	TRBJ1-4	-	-	TGTGCCAGCAGCCCCTTCGGGGGGGGCGGGGGTGAAAAACTGTTTTTT	CASSPFGGGGGEKLFF
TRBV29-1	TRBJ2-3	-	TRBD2	TGCAGCGTGGGAGCTCTAGCGGGGGGGAGCACAGATACGCAGTATTTT	CSVGALAGGSTDTQYF
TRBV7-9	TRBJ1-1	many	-	TGTGCCAGCAGCTTAGTTAAGAGGAACACTGAAGCTTTCTTT	CASSLVKRNTEAFF
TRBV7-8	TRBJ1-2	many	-	TGTGCCAGCAGCTTAGAGGCAGGGGCAGGCTACACCTTC	CASSLEAGAGYTF
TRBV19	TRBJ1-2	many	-	TGTGCCAGTAGTATTGGGTCGGGGGACTATGGCTACACCTTC	CASSIGSGDYGYTF
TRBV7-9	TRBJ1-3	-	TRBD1	TGTGCCAGCAGCTTACCCGGACAGGGGGCTCTGCGGAACACCATATATTTT	CASSLPGQGALRNTIYF
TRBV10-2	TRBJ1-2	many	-	TGCGCCAGCAGTGAGTCGACACTTAACTATGGCTACACCTTC	CASSESTLNYGYTF
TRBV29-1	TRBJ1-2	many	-	TGCAGCGTTGAAGATCTTGAAAGACATGGCTACACCTTC	CSVEDLERHGYTF
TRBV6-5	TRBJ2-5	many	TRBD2	TGTGCCAGCAGCCGACCGGGACTAGAGGGGTACTTC	CASSRPGLEGYF
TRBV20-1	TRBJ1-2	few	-	TGCAGTGCTAGGGGCAGGGAAGGGGAGCTCACTAGAGGCTACACCTTC	CSARGREGELTRGYTF
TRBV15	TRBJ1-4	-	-	TGTGCCACCAGCAGAGGGGTCCTGGCCGCGCTTGGGGAAAAACTGTTTTTT	CATSRGVLAALGEKLFF
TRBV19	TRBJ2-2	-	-	TGTGCCAGTGCACCTACCGGGACTCCTAACACCGGGGAGCTGTTTTTT	CASAPTGTPNTGELFF
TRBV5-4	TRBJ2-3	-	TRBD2	TGTGCCAGCAGCTACTCTAGCGGGAGGGCCCTCGGGACAGATACGCAGTATTTT	CASSYSSGRALGTDTQYF
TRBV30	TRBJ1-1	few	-	TGTGCCTGGAGTCGTGGGGAGGGCACTGAAGCTTTCTTT	CAWSRGEGTEAFF
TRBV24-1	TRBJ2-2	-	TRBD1	TGTGCCACCAGAGCGACAGGGGGAAACACCGGGGAGCTGTTTTTT	CATRATGGNTGELFF
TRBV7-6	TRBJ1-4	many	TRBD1	TGTGCCAGCAGCTTAGGCTCCAGGGGGGACGGCGAAAAACTGTTTTTT	CASSLGSRGDGEKLFF
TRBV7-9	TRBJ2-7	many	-	TGTGCCAGCAGCTTAGCAGCTCGCGGCAGCTCGAGCTACGAGCAGTACTTC	CASSLAARGSSSYEQYF
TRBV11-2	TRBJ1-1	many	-	TGTGCCAGCAGCTTAGAACCGGGACGTATGAACACTGAAGCTTTCTTT	CASSLEPGRMNTEAFF
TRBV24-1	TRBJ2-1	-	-	TGTGCCACCAGTGATGCCGGGACCATCGGCTCCTACAATGAGCAGTTCTTC	CATSDAGTIGSYNEQFF
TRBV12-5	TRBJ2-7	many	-	TGTGCTAGTGGTTTGTTCGGACCCTACGAGCAGTACTTC	CASGLFGPYEQYF
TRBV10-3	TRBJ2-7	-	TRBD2	TGTGCCATCAGTGAGTCGCAGCGGGATTTTTCCTTC	CAISESQRDFSF
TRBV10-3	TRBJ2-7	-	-	TGTGCCAGCAGTGAAGGATGGGACCCCACCTACGAGCAGTACTTC	CASSEGWDPTYEQYF
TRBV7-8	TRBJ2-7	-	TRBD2	TGTGCCAGCAGCACGCTCAGGACTAGCGACTACGAGCAGTACTTC	CASSTLRTSDYEQYF
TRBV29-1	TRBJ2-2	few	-	TGCAGCGCCGGGGGAGGCAGACAGGGCCTTCCCGGGGAGCTGTTTTTT	CSAGGGRQGLPGELFF
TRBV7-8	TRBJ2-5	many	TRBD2	TGTGCCAGCAGCATTCGGACTAGCGGGAGGGCCAGTCGGGAGACCCAGTACTTC	CASSIRTSGRASRETQYF
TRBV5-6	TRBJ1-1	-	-	TGTGCCAGCAGCTTGAAATGGGGATCTGAAGCTTTCTTT	CASSLKWGSEAFF
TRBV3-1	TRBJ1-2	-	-	TGTGCCAGCAGCCAAGAGATCGGCAGGAGGGGCTATGGCTACACCTTC	CASSQEIGRRGYGYTF
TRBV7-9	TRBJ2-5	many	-	TGTGCCAGCAGCTTAGCTTCGGGGAAAGAGACCCAGTACTTC	CASSLASGKETQYF
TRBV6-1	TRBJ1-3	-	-	TGTGCCAGCAGGCAAGATGGGTCCTCTGGAAACACCATATATTTT	CASRQDGSSGNTIYF
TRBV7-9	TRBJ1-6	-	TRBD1	TGTGCCAGCAGCTTGACAGGGACAGGGAGCCGTCCACCCCTCCACTTT	CASSLTGTGSRPPLHF
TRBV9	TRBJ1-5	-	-	TGTGCCAGCAGCCCCCTACTAGGACTGGGGGCCCAGCATTTT	CASSPLLGLGAQHF
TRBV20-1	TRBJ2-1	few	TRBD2	TGCAGTGCCGAGAGAGCGGGGACCTACAATGAGCAGTTCTTC	CSAERAGTYNEQFF
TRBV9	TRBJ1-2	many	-	TGTGCCAGCAGCGCCAAGGACATACCAGGAAAGACCTTC	CASSAKDIPGKTF
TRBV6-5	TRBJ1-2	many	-	TGTGCCAGCAGTTACACAGGAGAGAAAAGTGGCTACACCTTC	CASSYTGEKSGYTF
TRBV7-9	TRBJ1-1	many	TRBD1	TGTGCCAGCAGCATGAACAGGGGAGAAGCTTTCTTT	CASSMNRGEAFF
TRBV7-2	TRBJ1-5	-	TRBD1	TGCGCCAGCAGCCAGCAGGTTCTTTTGGACAGGGATGGCAGCAATCAGCCCCAGCATTTT	CASSQQVLLDRDGSNQPQHF